This TCR beta chain was identified during a study of Ad26.COV2.S vaccination and SARS-CoV-2 variants. Study-wide context: This donor came from the COV1001 trial of Ad26.COV2.S. Administration of Ad26.COV2.S was intramuscular, either once or twice 56 days apart. Study conclusions and caveats: Participants given vaccine showed non-spike TCR breadth similar to that of placebo recipients.

The CDR3 covers 16 residues. CDR1 LGHDT and CDR2 YNNKEL come from the germline V gene (reference sequence). V was shortened by 3 bases and J by 0 bases, with 11 bases between the two germline ends. The treatment denotes: over 15 received Ad26.COV2.S at low or high dose, single or two shots; roughly five received placebo; per-sample allocation not given. Sampling occurred on day 63 after the first vaccine or placebo injection. A remark on this clone: Its antigen is unknown.

Produced via immunoSEQ multiplex PCR; TCRdb's table is partial and in-frame only. The data show roughly 500,000 clones, with roughly 89% seen just once and roughly 13% held by the top ten. The clonotype was recovered from a person between 18 and 65 years old who received the Ad26.COV2.S COVID-19 vaccine or a placebo. The material sequenced was peripheral blood, taken in a trial of Ad26.COV2.S vaccine versus placebo. The chain links TRBV3-1 (or the pseudogene TRBV3-2) to TRBJ2-2; no firm D call. CDR3 bases: TGTGCCAGCAGCCAGGGCGTCCTAACGAACACCGGGGAGCTGTTTTTT. Its translation: CASSQGVLTNTGELFF.